This is a list of T cell receptor beta chains from one sample in a study of cytomegalovirus exposure and HLA in healthy donors. Assay used: immunoSEQ multiplex PCR; TCRdb lists only in-frame clones, some missing. The sample lists about 240,000 clones, around 87% occurring once. Sequencing was done on a sample of PBMCs. These receptors all come from a woman aged 25 to 45 in good health and CMV-seropositive. Both conserved end residues are part of each CDR3. The order of the fields is V gene, D gene, clone size, J gene, CDR3 protein, CDR3 DNA. D genes are given only for firm matches. Size is stated for part of the rows, as once, few or many counts, or as a class when the clone is expanded.

V: TRBV27; D: TRBD2; size: .; J: TRBJ2-1; CDR3: CASGRTSGPTNPYNEQFF; DNA: TGTGCCAGCGGAAGGACTAGCGGTCCCACAAACCCCTACAATGAGCAGTTCTTC
V: TRBV28; D: TRBD1; size: .; J: TRBJ1-2; CDR3: CASSLFPTGTGGGLGYGYTF; DNA: TGTGCCAGCAGTTTATTCCCGACCGGGACAGGGGGTGGACTGGGCTATGGCTACACCTTC
V: TRBV5-4; D: .; size: few; J: TRBJ1-1; CDR3: CASSPQGNTEAFF; DNA: TGTGCCAGCAGCCCACAGGGGAACACTGAAGCTTTCTTT
V: TRBV5-6; D: TRBD1; size: once; J: TRBJ2-7; CDR3: CASSFPRDRSYEQYF; DNA: TGTGCCAGCAGCTTCCCCCGGGACAGATCCTACGAGCAGTACTTC
V: TRBV27; D: TRBD2; size: .; J: TRBJ2-7; CDR3: CAVGISRESYEQYF; DNA: TGTGCCGTCGGGATCTCGCGGGAGTCCTACGAGCAGTACTTC
V: TRBV7-3; D: .; size: .; J: TRBJ2-1; CDR3: CASSLGGDLDNEQFF; DNA: TGTGCCAGCAGCTTAGGAGGTGACCTAGACAATGAGCAGTTCTTC
V: TRBV7-9; D: .; size: .; J: TRBJ1-1; CDR3: CASSLGQNTEAFF; DNA: TGTGCCAGCAGCCTGGGACAGAACACTGAAGCTTTCTTT
V: TRBV27; D: TRBD2; size: .; J: TRBJ2-7; CDR3: CASSFKGLAGAYEQYF; DNA: TGTGCCAGCAGTTTTAAGGGACTAGCGGGAGCCTACGAGCAGTACTTC
V: TRBV29-1; D: .; size: .; J: TRBJ1-1; CDR3: CSAHTTLNTEAFF; DNA: TGCAGCGCCCACACCACATTGAACACTGAAGCTTTCTTT
V: TRBV27; D: TRBD2; size: .; J: TRBJ2-7; CDR3: CASSFASGTSEQYF; DNA: TGTGCCAGCAGTTTTGCTAGCGGGACTTCCGAGCAGTACTTC
V: TRBV6-6; D: .; size: .; J: TRBJ2-7; CDR3: CASSQTGNYLEQYF; DNA: TGTGCCAGCAGTCAAACAGGGAATTACCTCGAGCAGTACTTC
V: TRBV7-5; D: .; size: .; J: TRBJ2-1; CDR3: CVRSFLRGEQFF; DNA: TGTGTCAGAAGCTTCCTACGGGGGGAGCAGTTCTTC
V: TRBV7-3; D: TRBD2; size: .; J: TRBJ2-1; CDR3: CASSPPRAGGYNEQFF; DNA: TGTGCCAGCAGCCCCCCCCGAGCGGGAGGTTACAATGAGCAGTTCTTC
V: TRBV28; D: .; size: .; J: TRBJ2-7; CDR3: CASTPGLSSYEQYF; DNA: TGTGCCAGCACACCGGGACTGAGCTCCTACGAGCAGTACTTC
V: TRBV27; D: .; size: once; J: TRBJ1-2; CDR3: CASRTGGKKYGYTF; DNA: TGTGCCAGTCGAACGGGGGGCAAGAAATATGGCTACACCTTC
V: TRBV13; D: TRBD2; size: .; J: TRBJ2-1; CDR3: CASSPRLAGGNNEQFF; DNA: TGTGCCAGCAGCCCACGACTAGCGGGAGGCAACAATGAGCAGTTCTTC
V: TRBV29-1; D: .; size: .; J: TRBJ2-7; CDR3: CSVEALYGYEQYF; DNA: TGCAGCGTTGAAGCCCTATACGGTTACGAGCAGTACTTC
V: TRBV5-1; D: .; size: .; J: TRBJ2-2; CDR3: CASQAVANTGELFF; DNA: TGCGCCAGCCAGGCCGTCGCGAACACCGGGGAGCTGTTTTTT
V: TRBV7-2; D: TRBD1; size: few; J: TRBJ2-7; CDR3: CASTYLQGEQYF; DNA: TGTGCCAGCACCTACCTACAGGGGGAGCAGTACTTC
V: TRBV5-1; D: .; size: .; J: TRBJ1-2; CDR3: CASSLTGSNYGYTF; DNA: TGCGCCAGCAGCTTGACAGGCTCTAACTATGGCTACACCTTC
V: TRBV15; D: TRBD1; size: .; J: TRBJ2-3; CDR3: CATSTWTGFSTDTQYF; DNA: TGTGCCACCAGCACCTGGACAGGGTTTAGCACAGATACGCAGTATTTT
V: TRBV25-1; D: .; size: .; J: TRBJ2-7; CDR3: CASSESTSGVREQYF; DNA: TGTGCCAGCAGTGAATCGACCAGCGGAGTCAGGGAGCAGTACTTC
V: TRBV30; D: TRBD2; size: few; J: TRBJ2-2; CDR3: CAWSLAGRTGELFF; DNA: TGTGCCTGGTCACTAGCGGGGCGGACCGGGGAGCTGTTTTTT
V: TRBV2; D: TRBD1; size: .; J: TRBJ2-6; CDR3: CASREYRTGDPSGANVLTF; DNA: TGTGCCAGCAGGGAATACCGAACAGGGGACCCCTCTGGGGCCAACGTCCTGACTTTC
V: TRBV5-1; D: .; size: once; J: TRBJ1-4; CDR3: CASSWGQLNRDEKLFF; DNA: TGCGCCAGCAGCTGGGGGCAACTCAATAGGGATGAAAAACTGTTTTTT
V: TRBV6-5; D: .; size: .; J: TRBJ1-1; CDR3: CASSTMNTEAFF; DNA: TGTGCCAGTTCTACCATGAACACTGAAGCTTTCTTT
V: TRBV30; D: .; size: .; J: TRBJ2-7; CDR3: CAWRRRSRWPPEQYF; DNA: TGTGCCTGGCGCCGTCGGAGCAGATGGCCCCCCGAGCAGTACTTC
V: TRBV6-1; D: .; size: .; J: TRBJ1-2; CDR3: CASSRDINYGYTF; DNA: TGTGCCAGCAGCCGGGACATTAACTATGGCTACACCTTC
V: TRBV13; D: TRBD2; size: once; J: TRBJ2-3; CDR3: CASSLGGESTDTQYF; DNA: TGTGCCAGCAGCTTGGGGGGGGAGTCGACAGATACGCAGTATTTT
V: TRBV2; D: .; size: .; J: TRBJ1-3; CDR3: CASSETTGSSGNTIYF; DNA: TGTGCCAGCAGTGAAACGACAGGTTCCTCTGGAAACACCATATATTTT
V: TRBV4-2; D: TRBD1; size: .; J: TRBJ2-3; CDR3: CASSQEGTASDTQYF; DNA: TGTGCCAGCAGCCAAGAAGGGACAGCCTCAGATACGCAGTATTTT
V: TRBV27; D: TRBD2; size: .; J: TRBJ2-7; CDR3: CASSPSTSGRMYEQYF; DNA: TGTGCCAGCAGTCCATCGACTAGCGGGAGGATGTACGAGCAGTACTTC
V: TRBV7-2; D: TRBD2; size: few; J: TRBJ2-1; CDR3: CASSRMAGGGPYNEQFF; DNA: TGTGCCAGCAGCCGTATGGCGGGAGGCGGTCCCTACAATGAGCAGTTCTTC
V: TRBV30; D: .; size: .; J: TRBJ1-3; CDR3: CAWSVPGQSSGNTIYF; DNA: TGTGCCTGGAGTGTGCCCGGACAGAGTTCTGGAAACACCATATATTTT
V: TRBV5-1; D: TRBD2; size: .; J: TRBJ2-7; CDR3: CASSLVSTSDAYEQYF; DNA: TGCGCCAGCAGCTTGGTCTCGACTAGCGATGCCTACGAGCAGTACTTC
V: TRBV5-1; D: .; size: .; J: TRBJ2-7; CDR3: CASSLTGTLAYEQYF; DNA: TGCGCCAGCAGCTTGACGGGTACACTCGCCTACGAGCAGTACTTC
V: TRBV27; D: TRBD2; size: .; J: TRBJ2-5; CDR3: CASSPGQGGTSGRVWETQYF; DNA: TGTGCCAGCAGTCCGGGACAGGGAGGGACTAGCGGGAGAGTTTGGGAGACCCAGTACTTC
V: TRBV27; D: .; size: .; J: TRBJ1-1; CDR3: CASSWSPTANTEAFF; DNA: TGTGCCAGCAGTTGGTCCCCTACAGCGAACACTGAAGCTTTCTTT
V: TRBV4-1; D: .; size: .; J: TRBJ2-1; CDR3: CASSHLNGLDEQFF; DNA: TGCGCCAGCAGCCACTTAAACGGGTTGGATGAGCAGTTCTTC
V: TRBV28; D: TRBD1; size: few; J: TRBJ2-2; CDR3: CASSRAGTGFGELFF; DNA: TGTGCCAGCAGCCGGGCCGGGACAGGCTTCGGGGAGCTGTTTTTT
V: TRBV4-2; D: .; size: .; J: TRBJ2-1; CDR3: CASSRPVSSYNEQFF; DNA: TGTGCCAGCAGCCGCCCTGTTAGCTCCTACAATGAGCAGTTCTTC
V: TRBV5-6; D: .; size: .; J: TRBJ2-7; CDR3: CASSLTGEPYEQYF; DNA: TGTGCCAGCAGCTTGACGGGAGAGCCCTACGAGCAGTACTTC
V: TRBV7-9; D: .; size: .; J: TRBJ2-7; CDR3: CASSLARGSSYEQYF; DNA: TGTGCCAGCAGCTTAGCGCGGGGTAGCTCCTACGAGCAGTACTTC